Listed here are 16 T cell receptor beta chains from one sample, sequenced in a study of T-cell memory formation after mild COVID-19. Each CDR3 protein gets one entry after TCRdb re-called the 5' RACE reads with MiXCR. The sample contains 540,000 or so distinct CDR3 sequences, 20% of which appear only once. Material for sequencing was PBMCs or a T cell subset sorted from them (not recorded which). Every receptor here comes from an adult woman who had mild COVID-19 (a few samples of this study predate the infection). Cell type and time point are not known.

In its sample, this clonotype was seen a few times. The chain is built from TRBV6-2 or TRBV6-3 and TRBJ2-1, with a tentative D call TRBD1 (5 bases). V lost 6 bases and J lost 7, with 7 bases in between. This CDR3 region has 11 residues. Germline-derived CDR1 and CDR2 are MNHEY and SVGEGT. The CDR3 loop reads CASRAGNEQFF. CDR3 bases: TGTGCCAGCAGGGCAGGGAATGAGCAGTTCTTC.

V and J are TRBV30 and TRBJ2-6; D not certain. CDR1 and CDR2 from the germline V gene are GTSNPN and SVGIG (reference sequence). The CDR3 sequence is 15 residues long. V lost 3 bases and J lost 0, with 9 bases in between. Written as DNA, the CDR3 is TGTGCCTGGAGGCGCGAGTCCTCTGGGGCCAACGTCCTGACTTTC. This gives the protein CAWRRESSGANVLTF.

This clonotype has more than one count but fewer than ten. The chain combines TRBV7-8 with TRBJ2-2; D uncertain. V lost 5 bases, J lost 2 bases, and 6 bases lay in between. Germline V gene lookup returns CDR1 SGHVS and CDR2 FQNEAQ. The CDR3 totals 13 residues. CDR3 amino acids: CASSPINTGELFF. The CDR3 bases are TGTGCCAGCAGCCCCATAAACACCGGGGAGCTGTTTTTT. The full variable domain, completed using reference TRBV7-8 and TRBJ2-2, is GAGVSQSPRYKVAKRGQDVALRCDPISGHVSLFWYQQALGQGPEFLTYFQNEAQLDKSGLPSDRFFAERPEGSVSTLKIQRTQQEDSAVYLCASSPINTGELFFGEGSRLTVL.

J is TRBJ2-1 and V is TRBV7-3; D unresolved. Trimming took 1 base from V and 10 from J, leaving 8 bases between them. This CDR3 is 12 amino acids long. The germline V gene has CDR1 SGHTA and CDR2 FQGTGA. The CDR3 is CASSLNMEEQFF. In nucleotides, the CDR3 is TGTGCCAGCAGCTTAAACATGGAGGAGCAGTTCTTC.

The V gene is TRBV12-5, the J gene TRBJ2-4; D is possibly TRBD1 (6 bases). Germline V gene data show CDR1 as LGHNT and CDR2 as FRNRAP. The V end lost 6 bases, the J end lost 1 base, and 16 bases lay between the germline ends. This CDR3 comprises 16 residues. CDR3: CASGPDRKGAKNIQYF. The CDR3 coding sequence is TGTGCTAGTGGCCCAGACAGGAAGGGGGCCAAAAACATTCAGTACTTC. Full variable domain (missing parts from reference TRBV12-5 and TRBJ2-4): DARVTQTPRHKVTEMGQEVTMRCQPILGHNTVFWYRQTMMQGLELLAYFRNRAPLDDSGMPKDRFSAEMPDATLATLKIQPSEPRDSAVYFCASGPDRKGAKNIQYFGAGTRLSVL.

The chain is built from TRBV25-1 and TRBJ2-2, with unresolved D. This CDR3 region has 16 residues. V was pared by 8 bases and J by 0 bases, with 16 bases between. Per germline, CDR1 MGHDK and CDR2 SYGVNS. The CDR3 here is CASCSVNHPNTGELFF. In DNA, the CDR3 is TGTGCCAGCTGTTCGGTCAATCATCCGAACACCGGGGAGCTGTTTTTT.

DNA for the CDR3: TGTGCCAGTAGTTCGTACAGGAATGAGCAGTTCTTC. The encoded protein is CASSSYRNEQFF. This chain links TRBV19 with TRBJ2-1; a possible D gene is TRBD1 (5 bases). Trimming removed 5 bases at V and 7 bases at J, with 9 bases between. The CDR3 has 12 amino acids. CDR1 LNHDA and CDR2 SQIVND come from the germline V gene (reference sequence).

The V gene is TRBV27, the J gene TRBJ2-5; D not certain. The V gene's germline CDR1 is MNHEY and CDR2 SMNVEV (reference sequence). V lost 7 bases, J lost 3 bases, and 12 bases lay in between. The CDR3 totals 13 residues. The chain's CDR3 is CASKRLDKETQYF. Written as DNA, the CDR3 is TGTGCCAGCAAAAGGCTGGATAAAGAGACCCAGTACTTC.

The CDR3 loop reads CASSLDTLAGGSYEQYF. The DNA for the CDR3 is TGTGCCAGCAGCTTAGATACACTAGCGGGGGGTTCGTACGAGCAGTACTTC. V is TRBV11-2 and J is TRBJ2-7, with TRBD2 matching 12 bases. This CDR3 comprises 17 residues. Germline V gene sequence: CDR1 SGHAT, CDR2 FQNNGV. Unmatched junction bases numbered 7, after V lost 0 bases and J lost 4 bases.

This clonotype appeared a few times. V usage is TRBV24-1 and J usage is TRBJ2-1, with TRBD1 as a possible D gene (6 bases). V was cut by 6 bases and J by 8 bases, with 10 bases left in between. Germline CDR1 reads KGHDR; CDR2 reads SFDVKD. CDR3 length: 12 amino acids. The DNA of the CDR3 is TGTGCCACCAGTAGCCAGGGGTATGAGCAGTTCTTC. Translated: CATSSQGYEQFF.

This clonotype was seen a single time. The J gene is TRBJ1-2, the V gene TRBV4-3; D remains unclear. Per germline, CDR1 LGHNA and CDR2 YSLEER. Trimming left V 0 bases short and J 6 bases short, with 14 bases between. The length of the CDR3 is 15 residues. The CDR3 loop is CASSQDGRDRDGYTF. The DNA for the CDR3 is TGCGCCAGCAGCCAAGATGGGCGGGATCGAGATGGCTACACCTTC.

The J gene is TRBJ1-2, the V gene TRBV25-1, with TRBD1 matching 10 bases. The trim removed 5 bases at V and 4 bases at J, leaving 4 bases unmatched. The CDR3 contains 14 residues. From germline, CDR1 is MGHDK and CDR2 SYGVNS. CDR3 in DNA: TGTGCCAGCAGTAAGGGGACAGGGGCCTATGGCTACACCTTC. Translated: CASSKGTGAYGYTF.

The sample holds a few counts of this clonotype. The rearrangement uses TRBV20-1 and TRBJ1-2; D not certain. The CDR3 covers 13 residues. Germline loops: CDR1 DFQATT, CDR2 SNEGSKA (reference sequence). The germline V and J ends were trimmed by 7 bases and 2 bases, with 14 bases remaining between them. As DNA, the CDR3 is TGCAGTGTCCTCCCCCAGTTAAACTATGGCTACACCTTC. It is translated as CSVLPQLNYGYTF.

The chain uses TRBV5-1 and TRBJ2-3, with D maybe TRBD2 (7 bases). Germline lookup yields CDR1 SGHRS and CDR2 YFSETQ. The V and J ends lost 0 bases and 0 bases respectively, with 14 bases between them. The CDR3 runs 17 residues. DNA of the CDR3: TGCGCCAGCAGCTTGGTCCCTTCGGGGGGCAGCACAGATACGCAGTATTTT. Encoded protein: CASSLVPSGGSTDTQYF.

This clonotype was found a few times. The chain links TRBV6-1 to TRBJ2-2; the match to TRBD2 covers 7 bases. This CDR3 comprises 14 residues. V trimming: 6 bases; J trimming: 4 bases; junction bases outside the gene matches: 5. Germline V gives CDR1 MNHNS, CDR2 SASEGT. The CDR3 nucleotides are TGTGCCAGCAGCAGGGACTACCCCACCGGGGAGCTGTTTTTT. The encoded protein is CASSRDYPTGELFF.

This clonotype was seen repeatedly, ten times or more. V is TRBV5-1 and J is TRBJ2-7; maybe TRBD1 (5 bases). CDR3 length: 14 amino acids. V was clipped by 3 bases and J by 3 bases, with 13 bases between them. The V gene's germline CDR1 is SGHRS and CDR2 YFSETQ. The CDR3 DNA sequence: TGCGCCAGCAGCTCCTCGGACACTTTCTACGAGCAGTACTTC. Amino acids: CASSSSDTFYEQYF.